This TCR beta chain was identified during a study of blood T cell repertoires in COVID-19 (dated by TCRdb to the early 2020s). Turning to the overall study: Collaborator samples came from the United States, Italy and Spain and covered acute and convalescent phases of COVID-19. The prospective study material was composed of cDNA or gDNA derived from T cells, B-cell-depleted T cells, or PBMCs. The repertoires were made available in a free public database intended to serve as a resource for research on the immune response to SARS-CoV-2. Nearly every sample came with metadata listing a de-identified subject ID, COVID-19 status, age in years and sex. Where available, HLA class I and class II types were taken from metadata supplied by the sample provider and were not determined by assay-based typing. The dataset comprised deeply sampled blood TCRbeta repertoires from subjects exposed to, actively infected with, or recovered from COVID-19. Samples were obtained from the ongoing ImmuneRACE study (first 160 participants) and from roughly 1,300 subjects provided by 6 global collaborators. Here is what the overall study found, with its caveats: Clinical and demographic metadata were provided uncurated, with the amount varying by source and participant.

Concerning this clone itself: Its cognate antigen has yet to be identified. No much larger clone is present one base from it, and per-base qualities are unavailable.

Trimming takes 3 bases from V and 1 base from J, and the germline ends sit 7 bases apart. Based on the germline V gene, the CDR1 and CDR2 sequences are ENHRY and SYGVKD. Counted from cysteine to phenylalanine, this CDR3 has 14 amino acids. Only the CDR3 region is kept as DNA, spanning 42 bases read in frame from base 1. Collaborating institutions collected whole blood in K2EDTA tubes following their own protocols. For TCRbeta analysis, collaborator samples were shipped as frozen whole blood, as isolated PBMCs, or as DNA extracted from either sample type. TCRbeta CDR3 regions were amplified from genomic DNA using the immunoSEQ Assay, a bias-controlled multiplex PCR. In the authors' own workflow: Nucleated cell counts per sample were estimated from amplification of reference gene primers within the assay. Sequence reads were collapsed and filtered to measure the absolute abundance of every unique TCRbeta CDR3 rearrangement. For each sample, productive Simpson clonality was calculated by taking the square root of Simpson's diversity index across productive rearrangements. TCRdb limited this immuneACCESS table to in-frame rearrangements with V and J called. A share of clones is missing; checked studies link under half to unresolved V genes, and the rest is unexplained. Clone size and V and J calls were adopted from that table, with D and trimming inferred from the DNA. The sample profile shows approximately 140,000 clones; under 85% of them were found once. About 9.6% of the sample is taken by the ten largest.

The V gene is TRBV10-3 and the J gene is TRBJ1-5, and perhaps TRBD1 as D gene, on 6 matching bases. The sample taken for sequencing was peripheral blood. The sequence was collected from a man in his forties with active or convalescent COVID-19. The DNA is TGTGCCATCAGTGAAGGACAGAGCAATCAGCCCCAGCATTTT. Translated, it gives CAISEGQSNQPQHF.